The subject of this entry is one T cell receptor (beta chain). This entry comes from a study of blood T cell repertoires in COVID-19. Study at large: PBMCs, B-cell-depleted T cells, or T cells provided the cDNA or gDNA that made up the material.

The germline V and J ends were trimmed by 8 bases and 0 bases, with 10 bases remaining between them. The CDR3 has 14 amino acids. CDR1 and CDR2 from the germline V gene are MGHRA and YSYEKL. Assay: immunoSEQ multiplex PCR; the TCRdb copy retains only in-frame clones and omits some. The table has approximately 92,000 clones, about 85% seen once; the top ten hold 3% to 3.5%. The origin of this receptor is a man aged 45-60 years with acute or convalescent COVID-19. The chain links TRBV4-1 to TRBJ1-4; D is ambiguous. Input material: peripheral blood. The CDR3 nucleotides read TGCGCCAGCGCACACGCAGCAACTAATGAAAAACTGTTTTTT. As protein: CASAHAATNEKLFF.